Listed below are T cell receptor beta chains from one sample, sequenced in a study of cytomegalovirus exposure and HLA in healthy donors. The protocol was immunoSEQ multiplex PCR, while the TCRdb copy is restricted to in-frame clones and leaves out a portion. The sample has roughly 80,000 clones; more than 50% are singletons. The sample taken for sequencing was PBMCs. Every receptor here comes from a male donor in good health and CMV-seropositive. Both conserved end residues are part of each CDR3. Fields, in order: V gene, clone size, J gene, D gene, CDR3 protein, CDR3 DNA. The D gene is left open where the match is weak. Rows may omit the clone size; those that give it use once, few, many or a size class.

v_gene: TRBV5-6
abundance: .
j_gene: TRBJ1-1
d_gene: .
CDR3aa: CASTPGVLNTEAFF
CDR3nt: TGTGCCAGCACCCCCGGGGTTTTGAACACTGAAGCTTTCTTT

v_gene: TRBV11-2
abundance: .
j_gene: TRBJ2-3
d_gene: TRBD2
CDR3aa: CASSVAGTSGLSTDTQYF
CDR3nt: TGTGCCAGCAGCGTCGCCGGGACTAGCGGGCTTAGCACAGATACGCAGTATTTT

v_gene: TRBV6-1
abundance: .
j_gene: TRBJ1-5
d_gene: .
CDR3aa: CASSVAGWGQPQHF
CDR3nt: TGTGCCAGCAGTGTGGCAGGATGGGGCCAGCCCCAGCATTTT

v_gene: TRBV9
abundance: medium-sized
j_gene: TRBJ2-3
d_gene: TRBD2
CDR3aa: CASSVGLAGVGGTDTQYF
CDR3nt: TGTGCCAGCAGCGTCGGACTAGCGGGAGTAGGGGGGACAGATACGCAGTATTTT

v_gene: TRBV28
abundance: .
j_gene: TRBJ2-7
d_gene: .
CDR3aa: CASSPLFGPTSEQYF
CDR3nt: TGTGCCAGCAGTCCCTTATTTGGGCCTACGAGCGAGCAGTACTTC

v_gene: TRBV30
abundance: .
j_gene: TRBJ1-3
d_gene: .
CDR3aa: CAWSDGSNLSGNTIYF
CDR3nt: TGTGCCTGGAGTGATGGCAGTAACCTCTCTGGAAACACCATATATTTT

v_gene: TRBV9
abundance: .
j_gene: TRBJ2-3
d_gene: .
CDR3aa: CASSVGPTTDTQYF
CDR3nt: TGTGCCAGCAGCGTAGGTCCTACTACAGATACGCAGTATTTT

v_gene: TRBV7-8
abundance: few
j_gene: TRBJ1-2
d_gene: .
CDR3aa: CASSRGGVNYGYTF
CDR3nt: TGTGCCAGCAGCAGGGGGGGGGTTAACTATGGCTACACCTTC

v_gene: TRBV30
abundance: few
j_gene: TRBJ2-5
d_gene: TRBD1
CDR3aa: CAWSYGDRGRSYQETQYF
CDR3nt: TGTGCCTGGAGCTATGGGGACAGGGGTAGGTCCTACCAAGAGACCCAGTACTTC

v_gene: TRBV30
abundance: .
j_gene: TRBJ1-1
d_gene: .
CDR3aa: CAWSVRQLNTEAFF
CDR3nt: TGTGCCTGGAGTGTAAGACAGTTGAACACTGAAGCTTTCTTT